This T cell receptor (beta chain) was documented in a study of a mutant IDH1 vaccine in newly diagnosed glioma. Study-wide background: Vaccine administration was initiated 4-6 weeks following radiotherapy alone, or with temozolomide cycles. Study-wide points: Apparently unrelated to pseudoprogression were changes in the top peripheral T cell clonotypes.

This clone was found a few times. The antigen remains unidentified. Generated by immunoSEQ multiplex PCR, the TCRdb table keeps only in-frame clones and is missing some. The sample holds about 56,000 clones, less than 80% seen once. Time point specified: week 47, end of study. Each dose delivered 300 ug of mutant IDH1 20-mer peptide subcutaneously with imiquimod. V dropped 3 bases and J dropped 0 bases, with 9 bases sitting between them. From germline, CDR1 is MNHEY and CDR2 SMNVEV (reference sequence). The CDR3 covers 16 residues. The chain joins TRBV27 to TRBJ2-6; D is undetermined. This sequence was found in a man aged 50 or older with glioma. The sequencing here drew on PBMCs, taken from a glioma patient whose treatment included an IDH1 peptide vaccine. The CDR3 DNA is TGTGCCAGCAGTTTGACCGTAAGCTCTGGGGCCAACGTCCTGACTTTC. Translated, it gives CASSLTVSSGANVLTF. Drawing the rest from reference TRBV27 and TRBJ2-6, the complete variable domain is EAQVTQNPRYLITVTGKKLTVTCSQNMNHEYMSWYRQDPGLGLRQIYYSMNVEVTDKGDVPEGYKVSRKEKRNFPLILESPSPNQTSLYFCASSLTVSSGANVLTFGAGSRLTVL.